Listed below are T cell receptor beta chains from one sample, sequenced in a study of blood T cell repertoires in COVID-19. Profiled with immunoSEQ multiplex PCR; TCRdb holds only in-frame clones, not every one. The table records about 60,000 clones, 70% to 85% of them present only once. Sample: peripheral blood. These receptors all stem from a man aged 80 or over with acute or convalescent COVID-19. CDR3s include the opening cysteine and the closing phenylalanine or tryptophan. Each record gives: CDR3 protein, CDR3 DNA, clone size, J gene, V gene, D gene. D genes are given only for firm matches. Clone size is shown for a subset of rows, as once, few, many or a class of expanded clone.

CAWRASGRTRPWQFF TGTGCCTGGAGGGCTAGCGGGAGGACCCGACCTTGGCAGTTCTTC . TRBJ2-1 TRBV30 TRBD2
CASSAGTGATDTQYF TGTGCCAGCAGTGCAGGGACAGGGGCCACAGATACGCAGTATTTT . TRBJ2-3 TRBV2 TRBD1
CASSFLQGREAFF TGTGCCAGCAGCTTCCTACAGGGCCGTGAAGCTTTCTTT . TRBJ1-1 TRBV11-2 .
CAWSEGPGQGGQPQHF TGTGCCTGGAGTGAAGGTCCGGGACAGGGGGGACAGCCCCAGCATTTT once TRBJ1-5 TRBV30 TRBD1
CASSSGQGYGNTIYF TGCGCCAGCAGCTCTGGGCAGGGGTACGGAAACACCATATATTTT . TRBJ1-3 TRBV5-1 .
CASSSQRGGIGELFF TGTGCCAGCAGCTCTCAGCGGGGGGGCATCGGGGAGCTGTTTTTT . TRBJ2-2 TRBV7-2 TRBD2
CASSRLAGAYEQYF TGTGCCAGCAGCCGACTAGCGGGAGCCTACGAGCAGTACTTC . TRBJ2-7 TRBV7-9 TRBD2
CASSQGAGLVGYTF TGCGCCAGCAGCCAAGGGGCAGGCTTGGTCGGCTACACCTTC . TRBJ1-2 TRBV4-1 .
CASSLSAGRVPAFF TGTGCCAGCAGCTTATCAGCAGGCAGGGTTCCAGCTTTCTTT . TRBJ1-1 TRBV7-3 .
CASSQPGLAVSEQYF TGTGCCAGCAGCCAACCGGGACTAGCAGTATCCGAGCAGTACTTC . TRBJ2-7 TRBV3-1/TRBV3-2 TRBD2
CASSYRPYEQYF TGTGCCAGCAGTTACAGACCCTACGAGCAGTACTTC . TRBJ2-7 TRBV12-3/TRBV12-4 .
CAITRQGAYTGELFF TGTGCCATCACCCGACAGGGGGCATACACCGGGGAGCTGTTTTTT . TRBJ2-2 TRBV10-3 TRBD1
CASSDPTSGTDNEQFF TGTGCCAGCAGTGACCCGACTAGCGGAACCGACAATGAGCAGTTCTTC once TRBJ2-1 TRBV25-1 TRBD2
CASSPQGRQPQHF TGTGCCAGCAGCCCTCAGGGGCGTCAGCCCCAGCATTTT . TRBJ1-5 TRBV27 .
CASSSSRGTEAFF TGTGCCAGCAGCTCCTCCAGGGGCACTGAAGCTTTCTTT . TRBJ1-1 TRBV11-3 .
CASSSTGGSGANVLTF TGTGCCAGCAGCTCGACCGGGGGATCCGGGGCCAACGTCCTGACTTTC . TRBJ2-6 TRBV5-4 .
CASSSGFGGSGRGEQFF TGTGCCAGCAGCTCAGGGTTTGGCGGGAGTGGTCGGGGTGAGCAGTTCTTC . TRBJ2-1 TRBV7-8 TRBD2
CAWSNRGRNEKLFF TGTGCCTGGAGTAACAGGGGCCGCAATGAAAAACTGTTTTTT . TRBJ1-4 TRBV30 TRBD1
CASRPSYGGTEQYF TGTGCCAGCAGACCAAGTTATGGGGGCACCGAGCAGTACTTC . TRBJ2-7 TRBV27 .
CASSQVGTTSYNEQFF TGTGCCAGCAGCCAAGTGGGGACTACTTCCTACAATGAGCAGTTCTTC . TRBJ2-1 TRBV14 TRBD2
CASSLGTTMGEQYF TGTGCCAGCAGCTTAGGGACAACTATGGGCGAGCAGTACTTC . TRBJ2-7 TRBV7-2 .
CASSFLGEDTGELFF TGTGCCAGCAGTTTTCTAGGAGAGGACACCGGGGAGCTGTTTTTT . TRBJ2-2 TRBV28 .
CATSEWGGDYTF TGTGCCACCAGTGAGTGGGGGGGCGACTACACCTTC . TRBJ1-2 TRBV24-1 .
CASSQEGQGEPSNYGYTF TGCGCCAGCAGCCAAGAAGGACAGGGCGAGCCATCTAACTATGGCTACACCTTC . TRBJ1-2 TRBV4-1 TRBD1
CASSEWGGRGTDTQYF TGTGCCAGCAGTGAATGGGGGGGGAGGGGTACAGATACGCAGTATTTT . TRBJ2-3 TRBV2 TRBD2
CASSSLRRGYEQYF TGTGCCAGCAGCTCCCTTCGCAGGGGCTACGAGCAGTACTTC . TRBJ2-7 TRBV5-8 .
CASSSSPGHLMNTEAFF TGTGCCAGCAGCTCCTCCCCGGGACACCTTATGAACACTGAAGCTTTCTTT . TRBJ1-1 TRBV11-2 .
CASSLDGGASGTGELFF TGCGCCAGCAGCTTGGACGGGGGGGCCTCGGGCACCGGGGAGCTGTTTTTT . TRBJ2-2 TRBV5-1 TRBD2
CASSLGEQPQHF TGTGCCAGCAGCTTGGGCGAGCAGCCCCAGCATTTT . TRBJ1-5 TRBV5-6 .
CASSIDRGGIGTDTQYF TGTGCCAGTAGTATAGACCGGGGGGGCATCGGCACAGATACGCAGTATTTT . TRBJ2-3 TRBV19 TRBD2
CASRVAGELLDTQYF TGTGCCAGTAGGGTAGCGGGGGAGCTTTTGGATACGCAGTATTTT once TRBJ2-3 TRBV19 TRBD2
CASSLGQSNQPQHF TGTGCCAGCAGCCTGGGACAGAGTAATCAGCCCCAGCATTTT . TRBJ1-5 TRBV5-6 TRBD1
CASSFGSGGNTIYF TGCGCCAGCAGCTTTGGGAGCGGGGGAAACACCATATATTTT few TRBJ1-3 TRBV5-1 .
CASSFSEVNGYTF TGTGCCAGCAGCTTCAGCGAGGTGAACGGCTACACCTTC . TRBJ1-2 TRBV7-9 .
CSVEGGLAYNEQFF TGCAGCGTTGAAGGAGGACTAGCATACAATGAGCAGTTCTTC . TRBJ2-1 TRBV29-1 TRBD2
CATRGTSGYNEQFF TGTGCCACCAGAGGGACTAGCGGGTACAATGAGCAGTTCTTC . TRBJ2-1 TRBV24-1 TRBD2
CASSDQAGRASTQYF TGCGCCAGCAGCGACCAAGCCGGGAGGGCCAGTACGCAGTATTTT . TRBJ2-3 TRBV10-2 TRBD2
CASSPPRGSGNTIYF TGTGCCAGCAGTCCGCCCAGGGGATCTGGAAACACCATATATTTT . TRBJ1-3 TRBV28 .
CASSLYQPQHF TGTGCCAGCAGCCTGTATCAGCCCCAGCATTTT . TRBJ1-5 TRBV12-3/TRBV12-4 .
CASRTQETDTQYF TGCGCCAGCAGGACTCAAGAAACAGATACGCAGTATTTT . TRBJ2-3 TRBV5-1 .
CSVEELSLAGAVRTDTQYF TGCAGCGTTGAAGAATTGTCGCTAGCGGGAGCCGTCCGCACAGATACGCAGTATTTT . TRBJ2-3 TRBV29-1 TRBD2
CASSNPDSRGYTF TGCGCCAGCAGTAATCCCGATTCCAGAGGCTACACCTTC . TRBJ1-2 TRBV10-1 .
CASSQEGTGIQYF TGTGCCAGCAGCCAAGAGGGGACAGGAATTCAGTACTTC . TRBJ2-4 TRBV3-1/TRBV3-2 TRBD1
CASSEDAGQTAFF TGTGCCAGCAGTGAAGATGCGGGACAGACCGCTTTCTTT . TRBJ1-1 TRBV6-4 TRBD1
CATSDTGQVRGYTF TGTGCCACCAGTGACACGGGACAGGTCAGGGGCTACACCTTC . TRBJ1-2 TRBV24-1 TRBD1
CASSLGDRVYTEAFF TGCGCCAGCAGCTTGGGGGACAGGGTATATACTGAAGCTTTCTTT . TRBJ1-1 TRBV5-1 TRBD1
CASSWLKETQYF TGCGCCAGCTCATGGCTCAAAGAGACCCAGTACTTC . TRBJ2-5 TRBV10-2 .
CASSLGGFRVYEQYF TGTGCCAGCAGCTTGGGCGGGTTTAGGGTCTACGAGCAGTACTTC . TRBJ2-7 TRBV5-8 .
CASSPSGGNQPQHF TGTGCCAGCAGTCCGTCAGGGGGCAATCAGCCCCAGCATTTT . TRBJ1-5 TRBV6-5 .
CASTMTSASYEQYF TGTGCCAGTACGATGACTAGCGCGTCCTACGAGCAGTACTTC . TRBJ2-7 TRBV19 TRBD2
CASSPRRGVSTEAFF TGTGCCAGCAGTCCTCGCCGGGGGGTGAGCACTGAAGCTTTCTTT . TRBJ1-1 TRBV28 .
CASSFLDSLGDGYTF TGTGCCAGCAGTTTCCTGGACAGTCTCGGCGATGGCTACACCTTC . TRBJ1-2 TRBV27 .
CASSNAGNAYEQYF TGTGCCAGCAGCAACGCGGGGAATGCCTACGAGCAGTACTTC few TRBJ2-7 TRBV6-1 .
CASSSQGGDGYTF TGCGCCAGCAGCTCGCAGGGCGGGGATGGCTACACCTTC few TRBJ1-2 TRBV5-1 .